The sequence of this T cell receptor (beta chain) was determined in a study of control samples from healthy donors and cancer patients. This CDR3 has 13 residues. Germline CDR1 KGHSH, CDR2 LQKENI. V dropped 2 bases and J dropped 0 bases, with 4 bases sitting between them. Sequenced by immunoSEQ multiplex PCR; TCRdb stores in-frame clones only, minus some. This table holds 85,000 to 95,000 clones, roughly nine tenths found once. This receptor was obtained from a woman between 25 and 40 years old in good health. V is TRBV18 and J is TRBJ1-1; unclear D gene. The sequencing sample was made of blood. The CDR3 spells CASSPGLNTEAFF. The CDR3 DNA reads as TGTGCCAGCTCACCAGGGTTGAACACTGAAGCTTTCTTT.